The source of this T cell receptor beta chain is a study of regulatory T cells in long-lasting Graves disease. Unmatched junction bases numbered 9, after V lost 3 bases and J lost 11 bases. The CDR3 covers 13 residues. Germline assignment: CDR1 SGHDN and CDR2 FVKESK. This clonotype was counted at least ten times. Time point described: newly diagnosed GD, antithyroid drugs for less than 3 months. After RNA was extracted from PBMCs, the TCR library was made from it. Relying on iRepertoire HTBI primers and Arm-PCR of CDR3 regions, the team built TCR beta libraries. TCRdb reprocessed the multiplex PCR reads with MiXCR, giving one entry per CDR3 protein. The sample contains 300,000 to 400,000 distinct CDR3 sequences, around 17% of which appear only once. These records were also assigned to another study, of T cells in Graves' hyperthyroidism and ophthalmopathy.

The sequence was collected from a man aged 40-55 years with Graves disease. The genes are TRBV14 and TRBJ1-1; 7 bases fit TRBD1. The input for sequencing was peripheral blood mononuclear cells (PBMCs), taken at new diagnosis, from a patient treated with antithyroid drugs. The CDR3, as DNA: TGTGCCAGCAGCCAGATCCTACAGGGGTTCGCTTTCTTT. Its protein is CASSQILQGFAFF.